This T cell receptor (beta chain) was recorded in a study of T cell changes during pregnancy in multiple sclerosis. Libraries were prepared by immunoSEQ multiplex PCR; TCRdb keeps only in-frame clonotypes and omits some of them. The sample has about 48,000 clones; over 75% are singletons. V lost 8 bases and J 5 bases, leaving 15 bases between the germline ends. The germline V gene encodes CDR1 SNHLY and CDR2 FYNNEI. The CDR3 contains 13 residues. The rearrangement uses TRBV2 and TRBJ1-1; tentatively, D is TRBD1 (5 bases). Sample: CD4+ T cells from peripheral blood mononuclear cells, taken in the second trimester of pregnancy. This receptor was identified in a female donor with multiple sclerosis, enrolled in a pregnancy study. The CDR3 here is CASVGASGTEAFF. The CDR3 bases are TGTGCCAGCGTAGGGGCCTCAGGGACTGAAGCTTTCTTT.